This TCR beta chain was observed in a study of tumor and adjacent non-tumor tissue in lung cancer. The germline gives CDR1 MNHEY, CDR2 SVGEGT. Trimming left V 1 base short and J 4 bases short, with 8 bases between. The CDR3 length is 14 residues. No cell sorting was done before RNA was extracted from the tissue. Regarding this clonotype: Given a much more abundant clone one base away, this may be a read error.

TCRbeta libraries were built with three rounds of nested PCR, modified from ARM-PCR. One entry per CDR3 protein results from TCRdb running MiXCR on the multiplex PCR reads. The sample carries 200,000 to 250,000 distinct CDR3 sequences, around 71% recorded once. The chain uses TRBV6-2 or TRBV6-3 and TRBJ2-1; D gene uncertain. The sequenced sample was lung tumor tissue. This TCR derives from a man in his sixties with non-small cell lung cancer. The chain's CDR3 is CASSYCTNYNEQFF. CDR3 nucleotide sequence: TGTGCCAGCAGTTACTGTACCAATTACAATGAGCAGTTCTTC.